A selection of T cell receptor beta chains follows, all from one sample in a study of response to subunit inactivated influenza vaccine. TCRdb reanalysed the RT-PCR reads using MiXCR and keeps one entry per CDR3 protein. The data contain 490,000 or so distinct CDR3 sequences, 7.5% to 8.5% of them seen just once; the ten biggest clones take up roughly 13%. The sample here was PBMCs from blood, taken about 24 months after vaccination. These receptors came from a man aged 45-69 years who received an inactivated influenza vaccine. Each CDR3 is given with its conserved first and last residue. D genes are given only for firm matches. A row's size may be missing; if present it is once, few, many or a size class.

CDR3aa	CDR3nt	j_gene	abundance	v_gene	d_gene
CASSAALAGNYEQYF	TGTGCCAGTAGTGCCGCCCTAGCGGGAAACTACGAGCAGTACTTC	TRBJ2-7	few	TRBV19	TRBD2
CSARDQRGSETQYF	TGCAGTGCTAGAGATCAAAGGGGGTCGGAGACCCAGTACTTC	TRBJ2-5	-	TRBV20-1	-
CASSPRQDPGDGYTF	TGTGCCAGCAGCCCCCGACAGGACCCGGGGGATGGCTACACCTTC	TRBJ1-2	few	TRBV7-2	-
CASRTDRGPIYEQYF	TGTGCCAGCAGAACCGACAGGGGGCCCATCTACGAGCAGTACTTC	TRBJ2-7	-	TRBV2	TRBD1
CSARDRTSGRGNEQFF	TGCAGTGCTAGAGATCGGACTAGCGGGAGGGGAAATGAGCAGTTCTTC	TRBJ2-1	few	TRBV20-1	TRBD2
CASRGTSGGRQQYF	TGTGCCAGCAGAGGGACTAGCGGGGGCCGACAGCAGTACTTC	TRBJ2-7	-	TRBV12-3/TRBV12-4	TRBD2
CASSSSSGVNTGELFF	TGTGCCAGCAGTTCATCTAGCGGGGTGAACACCGGGGAGCTGTTTTTT	TRBJ2-2	many	TRBV27	TRBD2
CASSSTGSAEAFF	TGTGCCAGCAGTTCTACAGGGTCAGCTGAAGCTTTCTTT	TRBJ1-1	few	TRBV6-2/TRBV6-3	-
CASSLKRFGELFF	TGTGCCAGCAGTTTAAAACGCTTCGGGGAGCTGTTTTTT	TRBJ2-2	many	TRBV27	-
CSARDPAGASPLHF	TGCAGTGCTAGAGATCCCGCAGGGGCCTCACCCCTCCACTTT	TRBJ1-6	many	TRBV20-1	-
CASSFGGGAGNQPQHF	TGTGCCAGCAGTTTCGGTGGAGGGGCGGGCAATCAGCCCCAGCATTTT	TRBJ1-5	-	TRBV12-3/TRBV12-4	-
CASRVGQGPPETQYF	TGCGCCAGCAGGGTGGGACAGGGGCCCCCAGAGACCCAGTACTTC	TRBJ2-5	-	TRBV5-1	TRBD1
CASSRSAVETQYF	TGTGCCAGTAGTCGGTCGGCGGTGGAGACCCAGTACTTC	TRBJ2-5	-	TRBV19	-
CASSVRLDYNEQFF	TGTGCCAGCTCCGTGAGGCTCGATTACAATGAGCAGTTCTTC	TRBJ2-1	-	TRBV18	-
CASSLPRGRRNTEAFF	TGTGCCAGCAGCCTCCCCAGGGGGAGAAGGAACACTGAAGCTTTCTTT	TRBJ1-1	-	TRBV11-2	TRBD1
CASSLGGTGGDTQYF	TGTGCCAGCAGTTTGGGTGGAACAGGGGGTGATACGCAGTATTTT	TRBJ2-3	-	TRBV28	TRBD1
CASTHLAGGYNEQFF	TGTGCCAGCACCCACCTAGCGGGGGGTTACAATGAGCAGTTCTTC	TRBJ2-1	few	TRBV6-1	TRBD2
CASSIGGLLANEQFF	TGTGCCAGCAGCATAGGGGGCCTCCTCGCCAATGAGCAGTTCTTC	TRBJ2-1	-	TRBV28	TRBD1
CATRDAGGHTDTQYF	TGTGCCACCAGGGACGCGGGAGGTCACACAGATACGCAGTATTTT	TRBJ2-3	-	TRBV15	TRBD2
CASSSLPGGGIDEQYF	TGTGCCAGCAGCTCCCTACCGGGCGGGGGGATTGACGAGCAGTACTTC	TRBJ2-7	few	TRBV11-2	TRBD2
CASSQDWAPSRGEKLFF	TGCGCCAGCAGCCAAGACTGGGCCCCCTCGAGGGGTGAAAAACTGTTTTTT	TRBJ1-4	-	TRBV4-1	-
CASSIRRGGTDTQYF	TGTGCCAGTAGTATTAGGCGGGGGGGAACAGATACGCAGTATTTT	TRBJ2-3	few	TRBV19	TRBD2
CASSELGGTDTQYF	TGTGCCAGCAGTGAATTGGGCGGCACAGATACGCAGTATTTT	TRBJ2-3	few	TRBV2	-
CSARDSGIVGGNEQFF	TGCAGTGCTAGAGACAGCGGGATAGTAGGTGGTAATGAGCAGTTCTTC	TRBJ2-1	few	TRBV20-1	TRBD2
CASSPWQDSYEQYF	TGTGCCAGCTCACCGTGGCAGGACTCCTACGAGCAGTACTTC	TRBJ2-7	few	TRBV18	-
CASSFADGLRQYF	TGTGCCAGCAGCTTTGCCGACGGACTTAGGCAGTATTTT	TRBJ2-3	many	TRBV7-2	-
CATSRPRGRDTEAFF	TGTGCCACCAGCAGACCCCGGGGGCGAGATACTGAAGCTTTCTTT	TRBJ1-1	many	TRBV15	-
CASTFSSGTEAFF	TGTGCCAGCACCTTCAGTTCGGGCACTGAAGCTTTCTTT	TRBJ1-1	few	TRBV7-8	-
CASSLSWTEAFF	TGTGCCAGCAGTTTATCGTGGACTGAAGCTTTCTTT	TRBJ1-1	few	TRBV28	-
CASSSIPGELFF	TGTGCCAGCAGTAGTATCCCCGGGGAGCTGTTTTTT	TRBJ2-2	few	TRBV28	-
CASSREGGVGNQPQHF	TGTGCCAGCTCGAGAGAGGGAGGGGTGGGCAATCAGCCCCAGCATTTT	TRBJ1-5	few	TRBV27	-
CSASEGTVSSPLHF	TGCAGCGCCTCGGAGGGGACAGTTTCTTCACCCCTCCACTTT	TRBJ1-6	few	TRBV29-1	TRBD1
CSAAEPTGFNQPQHF	TGCAGTGCTGCAGAACCGACAGGTTTCAATCAGCCCCAGCATTTT	TRBJ1-5	few	TRBV20-1	-
CASSNRDFTNEQFF	TGCGCCAGCAGTAACCGGGACTTTACTAATGAGCAGTTCTTC	TRBJ2-1	-	TRBV4-1	-
CASRQQGADTDTQYF	TGTGCCAGCAGGCAACAGGGGGCGGACACAGATACGCAGTATTTT	TRBJ2-3	few	TRBV3-1	TRBD1
CASSARRDEQYF	TGCGCCAGCAGCGCCCGTCGTGACGAGCAGTACTTC	TRBJ2-7	many	TRBV5-1	-
CASSQVWENSPLHF	TGCGCCAGCAGCCAAGTTTGGGAAAATTCACCCCTCCACTTT	TRBJ1-6	-	TRBV4-3	-
CAISGRANTDTQYF	TGTGCCATCAGTGGACGGGCCAACACAGATACGCAGTATTTT	TRBJ2-3	many	TRBV10-3	-
CASSSSTGPQETQYF	TGTGCCAGCAGTTCATCGACAGGGCCCCAAGAGACCCAGTACTTC	TRBJ2-5	-	TRBV12-3/TRBV12-4	TRBD1
CSPQSVDTQYF	TGCAGTCCACAGAGCGTTGACACGCAGTATTTT	TRBJ2-3	many	TRBV20-1	-